Included here is one T cell receptor beta chain sequence, with context. The antigen remains undetermined. This sample is drawn from a study of OX40 agonist ivuxolimab in advanced cancers. Turning to the study itself: Given to patients was ivuxolimab, an agonistic anti-OX40 (CD134) antibody. Therapy given before enrollment (anti-PD-1, anti-PD-L1 or anti-CTLA-4) was allowed, and around 40% had some. Notes on the study in general: Relative to CD4+, CD8+ T cells held more expanded clones on average. Low clonal expansion, among the lowest seen, marked partial responders at 0.1-3.0 mg/kg.

Using immunoSEQ multiplex PCR, the repertoire was profiled, and TCRdb retains in-frame clones only, with some absent. The data contain roughly 64,000 clones, about 88% of them seen just once; the ten biggest clones take up around 3%. Trimming removed 3 bases from V and 2 bases from J, with 12 bases in between. In germline, CDR1 is SGHNT, CDR2 YYREEE (reference sequence). The CDR3 spans 14 residues. The material was CD4+ or CD8+ T cells sorted from blood, obtained in a trial of the OX40 agonist ivuxolimab. The receptor was isolated from an adult with an advanced solid tumor such as melanoma, head and neck, liver or kidney cancer. V is TRBV5-4 and J is TRBJ2-7; D call uncertain. CDR3 sequence: CASSSSSATYEQYF. CDR3 nucleotide sequence: TGTGCCAGCAGCTCATCGAGCGCAACCTACGAGCAGTACTTC.